This T cell receptor beta chain is drawn from a study of shared clonotypes between healthy human individuals. Here immunoSEQ multiplex PCR was the method, and the copy in TCRdb shows in-frame clones only, minus some. The sample gives about 2 million clones, 85% to 95% of which show up once; 0.13% is in the top ten. As for this clone: What it binds is not known.

Study conclusions and caveats: Memory subsets generally showed smaller estimated richness than naive subsets did. A reduction in generation probabilities was seen for non-shared clonotypes relative to those shared by all four donors. Blood was the only sampled material, and tissue repertoires likely differ.

Germline values: CDR1 SGHNT, CDR2 YYREEE (reference sequence). The CDR3 loop spans 15 amino acids. Between the trimmed V and J ends, which lost 5 bases and 0 bases, there was a span of 15 bases. This sequence joins TRBV5-4 and TRBJ2-7, with a possible D match to TRBD2 (5 bases). Material: naive CD4+ T cells sorted from blood. Indicated subset: CD45RA+ positively selected. The receptor was isolated from a man aged 18 to 30 in good health. In nucleotides, the CDR3 is TGTGCCAGCAGTATCGGCGGAGGAAGCTCCTACGAGCAGTACTTC. This translates into CASSIGGGSSYEQYF.